The 10 T cell receptor beta chains listed next were all sequenced from one sample in a study of OX40 agonist ivuxolimab in advanced cancers. Data came from immunoSEQ multiplex PCR; TCRdb stores just in-frame clones and leaves some out. The sample lists over 60,000 clones; almost 90% were seen once. The source was CD4+ or CD8+ T cells sorted from blood, collected in a trial of the OX40 agonist ivuxolimab. The receptor source for this set is an adult with an advanced solid tumor such as melanoma, head and neck, liver or kidney cancer.

The chain carries TRBV5-4 and TRBJ2-2; D is unresolved. There are 14 residues in the CDR3. Germline V lookup: CDR1 SGHNT, CDR2 YYREEE (reference sequence). V lost 4 bases and J lost 4, with 11 bases in between. Here the CDR3 DNA reads TGTGCCAGCAGCCTCAAGTACCGCACCGGGGAGCTGTTTTTT. Translating gives CASSLKYRTGELFF.

J is TRBJ2-3 and V is TRBV9; 7 nucleotides match TRBD1. This CDR3 is built from 15 residues. V shed 2 bases, J shed 4 bases, and the junction held 7 bases outside the gene matches. Germline lookup yields CDR1 SGDLS and CDR2 YYNGEE. In DNA, the CDR3 is TGTGCCAGCAGCGTTAGACAGGGTCCCCCAGATACGCAGTATTTT. Protein product: CASSVRQGPPDTQYF. Full variable domain (outside the CDR3, taken from reference TRBV9 and TRBJ2-3): DSGVTQTPKHLITATGQRVTLRCSPRSGDLSVYWYQQSLDQGLQFLIQYYNGEERAKGNILERFSAQQFPDLHSELNLSSLELGDSALYFCASSVRQGPPDTQYFGPGTRLTVL.

The chain uses TRBV9 and TRBJ2-5; 12 bases are shared with TRBD2. The CDR3 loop spans 16 amino acids. CDR1 and CDR2 (germline): SGDLS, YYNGEE. V dropped 0 bases and J dropped 6; count of bases not matched to a gene: 6. CDR3 region: CASSVEGLAGEKTQYF. The CDR3 region has the DNA TGTGCCAGCAGCGTAGAGGGACTAGCGGGCGAAAAGACCCAGTACTTC.

The V and J genes are TRBV19 and TRBJ1-5; 7 bases align to TRBD1. The CDR3 is made up of 18 amino acids. Trimming removed 0 bases from V and 3 bases from J; junction bases left unmatched: 11. The germline V gene encodes CDR1 LNHDA and CDR2 SQIVND (reference sequence). This chain's CDR3 is CASSIDPDRDSFNQPQHF. As DNA, the CDR3 is TGTGCCAGTAGTATAGATCCCGACAGGGATAGTTTCAATCAGCCCCAGCATTTT.

The sample holds one count of this clone. The genes are TRBV6-5 and TRBJ1-3, with a weak D call TRBD1 (5 bases). The germline CDR1 and CDR2 sequences are MNHEY and SVGAGI. CDR3 length: 14 amino acids. The ends were cut back, 8 bases at V and 1 base at J, with 12 bases in the middle. CDR3 sequence (DNA): TGTGCCAGCTCTCCCTGGGGGTCTGGAAACACCATATATTTT. It encodes CASSPWGSGNTIYF.

The genes are TRBV5-1 and TRBJ2-2, with D perhaps TRBD1 (6 bases). The V gene's germline CDR1 is SGHRS and CDR2 YFSETQ. The V and J ends lost 0 bases and 7 bases respectively, with 13 bases between them. There are 15 residues in the CDR3. The chain's CDR3 is CASSLVAGVDGELFF. CDR3 nucleotide sequence: TGCGCCAGCAGCTTGGTGGCAGGGGTGGACGGGGAGCTGTTTTTT. Drawing the rest from reference TRBV5-1 and TRBJ2-2, the complete variable domain is KAGVTQTPRYLIKTRGQQVTLSCSPISGHRSVSWYQQTPGQGLQFLFEYFSETQRNKGNFPGRFSGRQFSNSRSEMNVSTLELGDSALYLCASSLVAGVDGELFFGEGSRLTVL.

The CDR3 bases are TGTGCCAGCAGCTTGGGGGCGATTCGTAGCACCGGGGAGCTGTTTTTT. Translating gives CASSLGAIRSTGELFF. This chain connects TRBV5-4 to TRBJ2-2, with no clear D. The CDR3 contains 16 residues. The V and J ends lost 0 bases and 4 bases respectively, with 13 bases between them. Germline CDR1 SGHNT, CDR2 YYREEE (reference sequence).

This clone came up once. The chain has TRBV19 and TRBJ1-5; 12 bases align to TRBD1. Trimming removed 7 bases from V and 8 bases from J; junction bases left unmatched: 6. The CDR3 loop spans 14 amino acids. In germline, CDR1 is LNHDA, CDR2 SQIVND (reference sequence). CDR3 amino acids: CASIQGTGGKPQHF. In DNA form, the CDR3 reads TGTGCCAGTATTCAGGGGACAGGGGGCAAGCCCCAGCATTTT.

V is TRBV4-3 and J is TRBJ1-3; 8 nucleotides line up with TRBD1. Germline V lookup: CDR1 LGHNA, CDR2 YSLEER. The J segment lost 8 bases and the V segment lost 2 bases, leaving 11 bases of the junction unmatched. This CDR3 contains 16 residues. The CDR3 DNA reads TGCGCCAGCAGCCAAAATGCAGGGGGCCCGGCAGACACCATATATTTT. This translates into CASSQNAGGPADTIYF.

The chain links TRBV9 to TRBJ2-6, with TRBD1 matching 8 bases. The CDR3 sequence is 15 residues long. CDR1 is SGDLS and CDR2 is YYNGEE in the germline V gene. V dropped 3 bases and J dropped 4; count of bases not matched to a gene: 3. This CDR3 is CASSGTGTGANVLTF. The CDR3 region has the DNA TGTGCCAGCAGCGGGACAGGGACCGGGGCCAACGTCCTGACTTTC.